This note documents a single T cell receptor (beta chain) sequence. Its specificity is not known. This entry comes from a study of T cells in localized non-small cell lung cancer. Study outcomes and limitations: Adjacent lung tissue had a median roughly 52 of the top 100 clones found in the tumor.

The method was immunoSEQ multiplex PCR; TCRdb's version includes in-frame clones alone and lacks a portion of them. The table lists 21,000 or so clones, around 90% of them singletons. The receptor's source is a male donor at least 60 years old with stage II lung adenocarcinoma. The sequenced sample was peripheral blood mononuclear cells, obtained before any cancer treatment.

The CDR3 DNA is TGTGCCAGCAGCACTAGCGGGAGGGCCGAAGAGACCCAGTACTTC. Translated: CASSTSGRAEETQYF. V is TRBV11-2 and J is TRBJ2-5, with 13 positions matching TRBD2. V trimming: 5 bases; J trimming: 3 bases; junction bases outside the gene matches: 3. CDR1 and CDR2 from the germline V gene are SGHAT and FQNNGV. The CDR3 runs 15 residues. Supplemented by reference TRBV11-2 and TRBJ2-5, the full variable domain reads EAGVAQSPRYKIIEKRQSVAFWCNPISGHATLYWYQQILGQGPKLLIQFQNNGVVDDSQLPKDRFSAERLKGVDSTLKIQPAKLEDSAVYLCASSTSGRAEETQYFGPGTRLLVL.